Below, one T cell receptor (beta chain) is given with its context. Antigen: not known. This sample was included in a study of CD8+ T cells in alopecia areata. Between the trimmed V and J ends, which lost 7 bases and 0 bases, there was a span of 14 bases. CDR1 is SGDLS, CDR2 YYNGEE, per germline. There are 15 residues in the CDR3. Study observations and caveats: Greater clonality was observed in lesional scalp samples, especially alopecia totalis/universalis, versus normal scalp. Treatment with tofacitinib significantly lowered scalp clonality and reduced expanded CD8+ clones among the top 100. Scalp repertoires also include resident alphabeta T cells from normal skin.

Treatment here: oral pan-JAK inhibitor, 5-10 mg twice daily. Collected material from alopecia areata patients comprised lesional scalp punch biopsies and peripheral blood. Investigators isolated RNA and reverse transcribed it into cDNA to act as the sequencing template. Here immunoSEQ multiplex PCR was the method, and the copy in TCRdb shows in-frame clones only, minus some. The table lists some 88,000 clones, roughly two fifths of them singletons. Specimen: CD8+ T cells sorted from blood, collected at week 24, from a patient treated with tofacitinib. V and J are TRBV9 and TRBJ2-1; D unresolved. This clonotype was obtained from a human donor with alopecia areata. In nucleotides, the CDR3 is TGTGCCAGCTCCCCAACACGGGTCTCCTACAATGAGCAGTTCTTC. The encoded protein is CASSPTRVSYNEQFF.